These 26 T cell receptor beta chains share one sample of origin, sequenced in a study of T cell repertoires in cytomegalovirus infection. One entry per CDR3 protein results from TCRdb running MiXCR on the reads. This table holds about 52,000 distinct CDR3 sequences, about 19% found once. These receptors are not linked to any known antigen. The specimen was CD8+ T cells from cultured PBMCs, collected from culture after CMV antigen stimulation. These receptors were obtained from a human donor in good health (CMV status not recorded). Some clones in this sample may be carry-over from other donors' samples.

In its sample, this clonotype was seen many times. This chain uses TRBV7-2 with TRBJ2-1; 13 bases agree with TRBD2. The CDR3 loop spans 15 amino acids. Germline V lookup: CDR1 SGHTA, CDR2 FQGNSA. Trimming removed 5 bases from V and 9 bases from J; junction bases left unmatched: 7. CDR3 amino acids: CASSPGTSGATEQFF. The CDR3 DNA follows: TGTGCCAGCAGCCCTGGGACTAGCGGGGCTACTGAGCAGTTCTTC.

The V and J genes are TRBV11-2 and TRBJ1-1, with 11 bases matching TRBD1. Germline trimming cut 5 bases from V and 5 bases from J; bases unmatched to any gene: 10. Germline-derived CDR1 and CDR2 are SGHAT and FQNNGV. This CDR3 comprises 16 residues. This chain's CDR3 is CASSLAGDRGWTEAFF. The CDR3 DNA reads TGTGCCAGCAGCCTCGCGGGGGACAGGGGGTGGACTGAAGCTTTCTTT.

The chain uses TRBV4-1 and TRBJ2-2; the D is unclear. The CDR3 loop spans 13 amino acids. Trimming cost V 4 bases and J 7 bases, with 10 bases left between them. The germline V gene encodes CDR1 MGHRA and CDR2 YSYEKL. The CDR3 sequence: CASSLIFDGELFF. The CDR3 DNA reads TGCGCCAGCAGCCTCATTTTTGACGGGGAGCTGTTTTTT.

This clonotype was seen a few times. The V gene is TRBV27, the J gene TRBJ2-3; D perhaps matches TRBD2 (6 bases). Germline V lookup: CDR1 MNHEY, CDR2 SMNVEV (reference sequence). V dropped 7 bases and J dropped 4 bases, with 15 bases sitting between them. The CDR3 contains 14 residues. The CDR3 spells CASTRPGLPDTQYF. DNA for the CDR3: TGTGCCAGCACCCGTCCGGGACTCCCAGATACGCAGTATTTT.

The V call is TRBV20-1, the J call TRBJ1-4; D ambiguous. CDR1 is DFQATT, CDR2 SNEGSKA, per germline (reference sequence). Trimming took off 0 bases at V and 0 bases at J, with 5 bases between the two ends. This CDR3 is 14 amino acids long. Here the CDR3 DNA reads TGCAGTGCTAGAGAAACAACAACTAATGAAAAACTGTTTTTT. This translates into CSARETTTNEKLFF.

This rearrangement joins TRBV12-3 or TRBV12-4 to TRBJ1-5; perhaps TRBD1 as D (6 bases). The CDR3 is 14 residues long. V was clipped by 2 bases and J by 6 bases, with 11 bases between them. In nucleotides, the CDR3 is TGTGCCAGCAGTTTACAGGGGACAACTCAGCCCCAGCATTTT. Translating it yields CASSLQGTTQPQHF.

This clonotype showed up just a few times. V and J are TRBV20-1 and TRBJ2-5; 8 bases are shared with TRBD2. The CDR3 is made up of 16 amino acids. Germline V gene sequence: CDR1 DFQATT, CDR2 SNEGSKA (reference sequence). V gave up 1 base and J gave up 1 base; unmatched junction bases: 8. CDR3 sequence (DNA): TGCAGTGCTAGAGTGGGGACTAGTCGTTTCCAAGAGACCCAGTACTTC. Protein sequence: CSARVGTSRFQETQYF.

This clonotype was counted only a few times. The CDR3 bases are TGTGCCAGCAGCTTAAAGCTCACAGATACGCAGTATTTT. Translating it yields CASSLKLTDTQYF. The genes are TRBV11-2 and TRBJ2-3; no clear D gene. CDR1 SGHAT and CDR2 FQNNGV come from the germline V gene. V lost 2 bases to trimming and J lost 2 bases, with 5 bases between them. The CDR3 consists of 13 residues.

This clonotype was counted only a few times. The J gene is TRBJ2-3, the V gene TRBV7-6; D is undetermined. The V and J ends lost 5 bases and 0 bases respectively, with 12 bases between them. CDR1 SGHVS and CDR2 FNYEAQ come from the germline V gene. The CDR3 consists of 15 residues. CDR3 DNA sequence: TGTGCCAGCAGCGCTCGTCTGTCTAGCACAGATACGCAGTATTTT. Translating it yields CASSARLSSTDTQYF.

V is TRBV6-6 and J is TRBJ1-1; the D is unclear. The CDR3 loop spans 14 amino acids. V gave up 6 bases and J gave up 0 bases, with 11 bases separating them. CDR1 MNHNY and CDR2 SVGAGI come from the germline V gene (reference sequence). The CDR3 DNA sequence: TGTGCCAGCAGGGCCGGGAAAATGAACACTGAAGCTTTCTTT. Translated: CASRAGKMNTEAFF.

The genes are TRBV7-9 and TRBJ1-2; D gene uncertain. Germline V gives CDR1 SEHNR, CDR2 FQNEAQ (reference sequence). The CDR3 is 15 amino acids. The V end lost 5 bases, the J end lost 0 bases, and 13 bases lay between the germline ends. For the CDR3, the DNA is TGTGCCAGCAGCCATCAGGACGGGGCTAACTATGGCTACACCTTC. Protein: CASSHQDGANYGYTF.

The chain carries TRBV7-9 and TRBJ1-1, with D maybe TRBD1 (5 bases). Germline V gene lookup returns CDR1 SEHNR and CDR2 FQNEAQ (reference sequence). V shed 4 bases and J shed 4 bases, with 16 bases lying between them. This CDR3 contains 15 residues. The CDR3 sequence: CASSSAGPRGTEAFF. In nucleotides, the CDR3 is TGTGCCAGCAGCTCAGCCGGGCCGAGGGGCACTGAAGCTTTCTTT.

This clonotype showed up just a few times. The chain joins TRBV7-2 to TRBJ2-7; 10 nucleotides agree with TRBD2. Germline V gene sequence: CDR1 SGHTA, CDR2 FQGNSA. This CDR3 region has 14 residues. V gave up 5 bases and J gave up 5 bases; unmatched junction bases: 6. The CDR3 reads CASSNAGTSDEQYF. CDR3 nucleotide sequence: TGTGCCAGCAGCAATGCCGGGACTAGCGACGAGCAGTACTTC. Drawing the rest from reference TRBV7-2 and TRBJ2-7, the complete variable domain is GAGVSQSPSNKVTEKGKDVELRCDPISGHTALYWYRQSLGQGLEFLIYFQGNSAPDKSGLPSDRFSAERTGGSVSTLTIQRTQQEDSAVYLCASSNAGTSDEQYFGPGTRLTVT.

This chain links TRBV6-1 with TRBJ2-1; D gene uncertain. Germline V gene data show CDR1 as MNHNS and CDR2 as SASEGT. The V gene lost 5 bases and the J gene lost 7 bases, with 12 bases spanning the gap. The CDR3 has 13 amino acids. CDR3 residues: CASSLGISNEQFF. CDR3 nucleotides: TGTGCCAGCAGTCTTGGGATTTCGAATGAGCAGTTCTTC.

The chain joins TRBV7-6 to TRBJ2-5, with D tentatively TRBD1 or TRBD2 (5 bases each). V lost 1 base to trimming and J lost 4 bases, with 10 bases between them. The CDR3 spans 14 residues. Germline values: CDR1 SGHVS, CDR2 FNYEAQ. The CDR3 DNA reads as TGTGCCAGCAGCTTAGGAGTGGGACCAGAGACCCAGTACTTC. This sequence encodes CASSLGVGPETQYF.

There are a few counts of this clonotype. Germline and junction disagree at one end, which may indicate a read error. The CDR3 DNA reads as TGTGCTAGCAGCCATGGACCATCTTCGCACGAGCAGTACTTC. It encodes CASSHGPSSHEQYF. J is TRBJ2-7 and V is TRBV7-7; D is unresolved. Germline V gene lookup returns CDR1 SSHAT and CDR2 FNYEAQ (reference sequence). The CDR3 has 14 residues.

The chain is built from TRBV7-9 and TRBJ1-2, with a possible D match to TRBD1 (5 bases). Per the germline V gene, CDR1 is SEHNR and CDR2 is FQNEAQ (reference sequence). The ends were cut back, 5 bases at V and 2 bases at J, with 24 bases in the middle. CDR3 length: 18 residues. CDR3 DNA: TGTGCCAGCAGCCCACGTCTCCAGGGTGGTGGGAAAAACTATGGCTACACCTTC. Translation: CASSPRLQGGGKNYGYTF.

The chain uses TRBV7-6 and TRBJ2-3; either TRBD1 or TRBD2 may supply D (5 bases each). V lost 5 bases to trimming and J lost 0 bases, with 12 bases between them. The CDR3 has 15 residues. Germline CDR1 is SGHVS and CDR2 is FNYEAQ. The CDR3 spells CASSPGTDSTDTQYF. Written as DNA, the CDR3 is TGTGCCAGCAGCCCTGGGACGGATAGCACAGATACGCAGTATTTT.

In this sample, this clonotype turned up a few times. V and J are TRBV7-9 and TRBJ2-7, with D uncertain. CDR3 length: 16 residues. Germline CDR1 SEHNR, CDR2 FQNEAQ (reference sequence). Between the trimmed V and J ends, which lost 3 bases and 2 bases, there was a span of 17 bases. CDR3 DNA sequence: TGTGCCAGCAGCTTTTTGGGCGTCGGAAGAACCTACGAGCAGTACTTC. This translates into CASSFLGVGRTYEQYF. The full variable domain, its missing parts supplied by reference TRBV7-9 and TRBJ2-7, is DTGVSQNPRHKITKRGQNVTFRCDPISEHNRLYWYRQTLGQGPEFLTYFQNEAQLEKSRLLSDRFSAERPKGSFSTLEIQRTEQGDSAMYLCASSFLGVGRTYEQYFGPGTRLTVT.

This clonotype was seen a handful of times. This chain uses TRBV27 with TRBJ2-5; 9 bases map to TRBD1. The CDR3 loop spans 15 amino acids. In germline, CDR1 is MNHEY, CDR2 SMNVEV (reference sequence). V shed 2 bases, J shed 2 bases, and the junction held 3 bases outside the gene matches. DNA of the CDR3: TGTGCCAGCAGTTTAAGGGACAGGGCGCAAGAGACCCAGTACTTC. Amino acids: CASSLRDRAQETQYF.

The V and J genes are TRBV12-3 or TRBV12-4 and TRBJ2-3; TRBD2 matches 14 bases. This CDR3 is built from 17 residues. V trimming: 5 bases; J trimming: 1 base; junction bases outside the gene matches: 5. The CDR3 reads CASSVGGLAGGTDTQYF. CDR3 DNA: TGTGCCAGCAGTGTGGGGGGACTAGCGGGGGGCACAGATACGCAGTATTTT.

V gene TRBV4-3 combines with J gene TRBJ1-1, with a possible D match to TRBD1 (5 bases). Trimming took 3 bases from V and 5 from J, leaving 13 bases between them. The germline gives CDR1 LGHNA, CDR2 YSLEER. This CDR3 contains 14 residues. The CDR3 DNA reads TGCGCCAGCAGCCAGCGGACACTTAGTACTGAAGCTTTCTTT. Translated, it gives CASSQRTLSTEAFF.

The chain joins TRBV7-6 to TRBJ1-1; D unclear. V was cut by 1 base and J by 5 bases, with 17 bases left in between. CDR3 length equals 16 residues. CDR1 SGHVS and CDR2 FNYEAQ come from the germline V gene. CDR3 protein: CASSLDAPWSRTEAFF. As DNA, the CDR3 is TGTGCCAGCAGCTTAGATGCCCCCTGGTCTAGGACTGAAGCTTTCTTT.

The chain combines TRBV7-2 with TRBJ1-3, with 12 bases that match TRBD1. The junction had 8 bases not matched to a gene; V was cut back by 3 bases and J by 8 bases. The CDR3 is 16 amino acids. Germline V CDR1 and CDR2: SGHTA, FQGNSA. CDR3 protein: CASSFPGTGGRDTIYF. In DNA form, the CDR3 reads TGTGCCAGCAGCTTCCCCGGGACAGGGGGCAGAGACACCATATATTTT. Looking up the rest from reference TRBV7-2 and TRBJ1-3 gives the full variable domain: GAGVSQSPSNKVTEKGKDVELRCDPISGHTALYWYRQSLGQGLEFLIYFQGNSAPDKSGLPSDRFSAERTGGSVSTLTIQRTQQEDSAVYLCASSFPGTGGRDTIYFGEGSWLTVV.

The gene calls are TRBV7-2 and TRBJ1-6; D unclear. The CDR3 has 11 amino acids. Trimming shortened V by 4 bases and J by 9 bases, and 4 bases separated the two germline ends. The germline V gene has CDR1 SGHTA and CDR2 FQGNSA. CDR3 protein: CASSSGSPLHF. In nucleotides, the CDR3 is TGTGCCAGCAGCTCCGGTTCACCCCTCCACTTT.

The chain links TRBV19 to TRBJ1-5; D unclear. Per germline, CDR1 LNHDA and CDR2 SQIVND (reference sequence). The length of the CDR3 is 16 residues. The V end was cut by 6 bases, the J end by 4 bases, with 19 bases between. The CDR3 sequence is CASSLKGRWNNQPQHF. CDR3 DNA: TGTGCCAGTAGCCTCAAGGGAAGGTGGAATAATCAGCCCCAGCATTTT.